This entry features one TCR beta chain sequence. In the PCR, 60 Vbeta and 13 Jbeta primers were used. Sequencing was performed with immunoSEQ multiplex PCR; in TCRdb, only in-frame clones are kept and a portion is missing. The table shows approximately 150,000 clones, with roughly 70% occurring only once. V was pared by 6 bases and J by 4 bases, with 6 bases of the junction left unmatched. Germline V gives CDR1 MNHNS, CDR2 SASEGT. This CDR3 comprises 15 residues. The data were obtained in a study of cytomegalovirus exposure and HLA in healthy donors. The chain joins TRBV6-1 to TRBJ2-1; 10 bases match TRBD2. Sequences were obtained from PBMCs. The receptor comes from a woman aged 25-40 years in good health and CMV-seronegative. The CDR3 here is CASSSDSGGYNEQFF. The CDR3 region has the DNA TGTGCCAGCAGCTCGGATAGCGGGGGGTACAATGAGCAGTTCTTC.